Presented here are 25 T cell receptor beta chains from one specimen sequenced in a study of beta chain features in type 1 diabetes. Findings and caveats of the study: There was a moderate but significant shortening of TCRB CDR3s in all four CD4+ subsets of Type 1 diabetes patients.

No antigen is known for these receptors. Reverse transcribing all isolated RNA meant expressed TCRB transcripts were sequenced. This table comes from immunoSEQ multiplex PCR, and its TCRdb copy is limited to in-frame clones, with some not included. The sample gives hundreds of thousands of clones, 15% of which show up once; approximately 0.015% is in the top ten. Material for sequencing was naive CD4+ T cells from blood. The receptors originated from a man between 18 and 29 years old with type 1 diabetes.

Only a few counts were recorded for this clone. The CDR3 region is CASRGRMGGYFEYF. For the CDR3, the DNA is TGTGCCAGCAGGGGCAGGATGGGGGGGTACTTCGAGTACTTC. V usage is TRBV6-6 and J usage is TRBJ2-7, with TRBD2 matching over 7 bases. Unmatched junction bases numbered 16, after V lost 6 bases and J lost 11 bases. The CDR3 is 14 residues long. Germline CDR1 and CDR2: MNHNY and SVGAGI (reference sequence).

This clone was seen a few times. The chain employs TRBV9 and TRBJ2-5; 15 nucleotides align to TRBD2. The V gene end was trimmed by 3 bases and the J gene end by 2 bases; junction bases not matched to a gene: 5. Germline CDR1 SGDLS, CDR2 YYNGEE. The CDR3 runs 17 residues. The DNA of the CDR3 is TGTGCCAGCAGCGGAAGAGGGACTAGCGGGGGGCAAGAGACCCAGTACTTC. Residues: CASSGRGTSGGQETQYF.

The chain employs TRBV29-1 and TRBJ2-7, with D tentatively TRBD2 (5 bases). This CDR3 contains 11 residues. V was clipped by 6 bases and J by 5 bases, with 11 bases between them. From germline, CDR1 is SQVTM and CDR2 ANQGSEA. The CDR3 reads CSVQKGDEQYF. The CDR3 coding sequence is TGCAGCGTACAAAAGGGAGACGAGCAGTACTTC.

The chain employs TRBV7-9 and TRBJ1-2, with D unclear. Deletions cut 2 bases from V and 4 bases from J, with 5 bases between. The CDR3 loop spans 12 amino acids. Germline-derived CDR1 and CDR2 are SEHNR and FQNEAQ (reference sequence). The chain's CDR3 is CASSLTVYGYTF. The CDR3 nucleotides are TGTGCCAGCAGCTTAACAGTCTATGGCTACACCTTC.

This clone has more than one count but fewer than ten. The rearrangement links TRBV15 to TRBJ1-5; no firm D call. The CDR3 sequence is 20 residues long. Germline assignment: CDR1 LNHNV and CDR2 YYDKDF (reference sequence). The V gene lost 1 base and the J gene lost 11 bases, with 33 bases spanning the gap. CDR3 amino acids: CATSRGPGGPQSRGWRAQHF. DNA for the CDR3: TGTGCCACCAGCAGAGGACCAGGAGGACCGCAAAGTCGTGGTTGGAGGGCCCAGCATTTT.

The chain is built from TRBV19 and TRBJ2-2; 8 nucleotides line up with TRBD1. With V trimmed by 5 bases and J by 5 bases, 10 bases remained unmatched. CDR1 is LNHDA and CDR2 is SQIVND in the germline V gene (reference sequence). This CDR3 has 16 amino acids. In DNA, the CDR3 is TGTGCCAGTAGTGTTGGACAGGGACGCCGGACCGGGGAGCTGTTTTTT. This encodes CASSVGQGRRTGELFF. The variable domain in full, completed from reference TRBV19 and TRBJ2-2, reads DGGITQSPKYLFRKEGQNVTLSCEQNLNHDAMYWYRQDPGQGLRLIYYSQIVNDFQKGDIAEGYSVSREKKESFPLTVTSAQKNPTAFYLCASSVGQGRRTGELFFGEGSRLTVL.

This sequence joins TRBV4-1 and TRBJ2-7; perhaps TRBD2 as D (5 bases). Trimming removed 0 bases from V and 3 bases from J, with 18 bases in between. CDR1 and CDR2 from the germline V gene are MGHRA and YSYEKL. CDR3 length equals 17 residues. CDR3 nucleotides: TGCGCCAGCAGCCAAGAGATCGAGCAAGCGGCGGACTACGAGCAGTACTTC. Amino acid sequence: CASSQEIEQAADYEQYF.

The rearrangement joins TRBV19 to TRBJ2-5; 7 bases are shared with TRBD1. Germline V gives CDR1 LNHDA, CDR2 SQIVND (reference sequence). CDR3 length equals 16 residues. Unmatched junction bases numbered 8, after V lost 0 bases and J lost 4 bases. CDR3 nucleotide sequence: TGTGCCAGTAGTATAGATGCACAGGGGTTGCGAGAGACCCAGTACTTC. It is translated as CASSIDAQGLRETQYF.

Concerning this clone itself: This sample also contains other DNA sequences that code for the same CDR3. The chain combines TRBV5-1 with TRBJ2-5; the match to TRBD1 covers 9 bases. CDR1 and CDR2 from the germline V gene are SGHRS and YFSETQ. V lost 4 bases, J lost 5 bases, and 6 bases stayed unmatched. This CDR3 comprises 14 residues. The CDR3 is CASSPGQGRETQYF. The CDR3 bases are TGCGCCAGCAGCCCTGGACAGGGGAGGGAGACCCAGTACTTC. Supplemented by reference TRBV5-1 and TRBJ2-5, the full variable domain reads KAGVTQTPRYLIKTRGQQVTLSCSPISGHRSVSWYQQTPGQGLQFLFEYFSETQRNKGNFPGRFSGRQFSNSRSEMNVSTLELGDSALYLCASSPGQGRETQYFGPGTRLLVL.

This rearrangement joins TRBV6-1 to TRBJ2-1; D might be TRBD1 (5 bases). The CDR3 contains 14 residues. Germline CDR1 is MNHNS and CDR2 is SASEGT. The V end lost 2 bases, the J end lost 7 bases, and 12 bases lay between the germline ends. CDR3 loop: CASSEYRRPNEQFF. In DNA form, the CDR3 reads TGTGCCAGCAGTGAATACAGGAGACCAAATGAGCAGTTCTTC.

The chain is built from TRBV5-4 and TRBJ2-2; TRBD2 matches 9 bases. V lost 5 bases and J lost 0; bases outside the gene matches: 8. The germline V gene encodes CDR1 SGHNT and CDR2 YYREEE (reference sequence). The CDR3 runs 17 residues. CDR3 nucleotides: TGTGCCAGCAGTCCTGATAGCGGGGGACCGAACACCGGGGAGCTGTTTTTT. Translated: CASSPDSGGPNTGELFF.

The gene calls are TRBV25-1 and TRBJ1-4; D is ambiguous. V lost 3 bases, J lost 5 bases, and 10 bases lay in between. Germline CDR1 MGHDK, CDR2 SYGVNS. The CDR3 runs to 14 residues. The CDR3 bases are TGTGCCAGCAGTGAGCCCAACGGGAATGAAAAACTGTTTTTT. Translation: CASSEPNGNEKLFF.

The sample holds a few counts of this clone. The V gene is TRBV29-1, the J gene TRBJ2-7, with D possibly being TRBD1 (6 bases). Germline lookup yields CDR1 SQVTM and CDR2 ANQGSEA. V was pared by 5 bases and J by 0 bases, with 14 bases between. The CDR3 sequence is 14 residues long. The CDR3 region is CSVKIGGNSYEQYF. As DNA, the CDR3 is TGCAGCGTTAAGATAGGGGGTAACTCCTACGAGCAGTACTTC.

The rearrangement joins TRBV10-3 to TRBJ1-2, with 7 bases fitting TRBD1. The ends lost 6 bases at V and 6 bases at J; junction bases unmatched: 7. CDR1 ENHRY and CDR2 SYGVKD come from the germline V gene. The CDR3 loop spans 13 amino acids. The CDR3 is CAIRPDRDHGYTF. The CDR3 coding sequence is TGTGCCATCAGGCCTGACAGGGACCATGGCTACACCTTC.

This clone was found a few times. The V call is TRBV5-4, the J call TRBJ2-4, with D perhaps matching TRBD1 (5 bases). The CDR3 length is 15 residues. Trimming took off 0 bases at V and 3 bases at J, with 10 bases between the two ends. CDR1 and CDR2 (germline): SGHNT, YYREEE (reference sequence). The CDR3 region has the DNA TGTGCCAGCAGCTTGGAGGGGCTGGGCAAAAACATTCAGTACTTC. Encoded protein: CASSLEGLGKNIQYF.

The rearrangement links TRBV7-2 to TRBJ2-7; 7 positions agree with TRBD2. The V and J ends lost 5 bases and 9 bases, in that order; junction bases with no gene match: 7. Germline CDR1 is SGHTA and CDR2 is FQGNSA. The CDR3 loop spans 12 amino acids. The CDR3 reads CASSQIPGGQYF. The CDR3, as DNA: TGTGCCAGCAGCCAAATCCCGGGGGGGCAGTACTTC. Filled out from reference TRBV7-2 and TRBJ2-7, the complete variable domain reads GAGVSQSPSNKVTEKGKDVELRCDPISGHTALYWYRQSLGQGLEFLIYFQGNSAPDKSGLPSDRFSAERTGGSVSTLTIQRTQQEDSAVYLCASSQIPGGQYFGPGTRLTVT.

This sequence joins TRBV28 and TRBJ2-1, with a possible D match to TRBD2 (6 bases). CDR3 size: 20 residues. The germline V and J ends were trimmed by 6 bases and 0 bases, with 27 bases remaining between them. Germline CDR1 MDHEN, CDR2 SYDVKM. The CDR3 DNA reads TGTGCCAGCAGACGGGGTGAAGTAGCGGCGTCCGATTACTCCTACAATGAGCAGTTCTTC. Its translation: CASRRGEVAASDYSYNEQFF.

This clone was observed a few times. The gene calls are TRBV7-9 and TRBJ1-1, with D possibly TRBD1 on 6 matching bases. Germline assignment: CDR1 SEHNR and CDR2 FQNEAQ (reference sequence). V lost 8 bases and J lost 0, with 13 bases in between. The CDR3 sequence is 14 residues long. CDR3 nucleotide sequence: TGTGCCAGCCGAAACAGGGCTATGAACACTGAAGCTTTCTTT. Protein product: CASRNRAMNTEAFF.

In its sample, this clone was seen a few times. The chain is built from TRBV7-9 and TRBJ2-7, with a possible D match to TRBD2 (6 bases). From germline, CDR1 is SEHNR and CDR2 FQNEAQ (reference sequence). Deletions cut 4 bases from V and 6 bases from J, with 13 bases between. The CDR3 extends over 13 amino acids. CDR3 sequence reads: CASSSGAYGEQYF. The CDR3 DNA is TGTGCCAGCAGCTCGGGAGCCTATGGCGAGCAGTACTTC.

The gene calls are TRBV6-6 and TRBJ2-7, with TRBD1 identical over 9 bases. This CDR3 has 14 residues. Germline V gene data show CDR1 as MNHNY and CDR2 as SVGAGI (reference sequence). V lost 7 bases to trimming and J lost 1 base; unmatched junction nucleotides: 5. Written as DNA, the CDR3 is TGTGCCAGCACTCTAGGACAGGGGTCCTACGAGCAGTACTTC. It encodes CASTLGQGSYEQYF.

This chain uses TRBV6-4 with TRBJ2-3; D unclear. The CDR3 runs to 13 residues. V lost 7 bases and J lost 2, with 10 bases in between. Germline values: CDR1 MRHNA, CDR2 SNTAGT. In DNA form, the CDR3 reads TGTGCCAGCAATTTAGACATCACAGATACGCAGTATTTT. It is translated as CASNLDITDTQYF.

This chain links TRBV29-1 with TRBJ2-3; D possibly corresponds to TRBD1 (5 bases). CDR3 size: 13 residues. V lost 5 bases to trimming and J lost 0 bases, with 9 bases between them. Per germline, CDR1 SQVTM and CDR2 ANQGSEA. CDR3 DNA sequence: TGCAGCGTTCGCAGGGCTAGCACAGATACGCAGTATTTT. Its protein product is CSVRRASTDTQYF.

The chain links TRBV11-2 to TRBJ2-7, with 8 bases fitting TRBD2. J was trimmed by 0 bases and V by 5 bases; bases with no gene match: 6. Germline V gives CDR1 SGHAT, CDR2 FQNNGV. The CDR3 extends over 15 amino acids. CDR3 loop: CASSPIAGSSYEQYF. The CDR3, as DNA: TGTGCCAGCAGCCCTATAGCGGGGAGCTCCTACGAGCAGTACTTC.

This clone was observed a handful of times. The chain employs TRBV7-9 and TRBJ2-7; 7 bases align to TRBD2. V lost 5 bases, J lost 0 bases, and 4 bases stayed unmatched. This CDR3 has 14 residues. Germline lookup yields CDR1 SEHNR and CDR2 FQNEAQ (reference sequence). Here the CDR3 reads CASSRRGSSYEQYF. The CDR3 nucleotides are TGTGCCAGCAGCCGGCGGGGGAGCTCCTACGAGCAGTACTTC.

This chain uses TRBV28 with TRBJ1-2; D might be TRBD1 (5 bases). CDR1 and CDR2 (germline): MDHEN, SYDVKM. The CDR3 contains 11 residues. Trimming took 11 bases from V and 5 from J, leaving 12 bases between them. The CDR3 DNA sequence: TGTGCCGGTTGGGGGGATTATGGCTACACCTTC. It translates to CAGWGDYGYTF.